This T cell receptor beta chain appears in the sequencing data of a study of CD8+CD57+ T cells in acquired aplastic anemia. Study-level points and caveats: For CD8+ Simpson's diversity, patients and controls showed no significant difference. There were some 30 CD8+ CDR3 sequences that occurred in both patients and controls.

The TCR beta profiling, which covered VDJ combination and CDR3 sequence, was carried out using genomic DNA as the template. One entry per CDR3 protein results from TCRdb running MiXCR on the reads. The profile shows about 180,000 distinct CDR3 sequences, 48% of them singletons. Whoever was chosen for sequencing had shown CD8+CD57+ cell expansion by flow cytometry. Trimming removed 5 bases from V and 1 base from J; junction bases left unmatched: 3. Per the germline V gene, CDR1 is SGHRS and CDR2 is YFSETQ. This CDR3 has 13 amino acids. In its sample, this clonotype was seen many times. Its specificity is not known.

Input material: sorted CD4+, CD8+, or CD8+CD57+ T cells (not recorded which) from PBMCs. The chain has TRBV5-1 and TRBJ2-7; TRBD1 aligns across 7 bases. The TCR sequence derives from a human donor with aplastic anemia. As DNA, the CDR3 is TGCGCCAGCAGTTCGGGACAGTCCTACGAGCAGTACTTC. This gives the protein CASSSGQSYEQYF.